The 21 T cell receptor beta chains below come from one sample, sequenced in a study of OX40 agonist ivuxolimab in advanced cancers. TCRdb keeps only in-frame clones here, not all; method: immunoSEQ multiplex PCR. This table has 47,000 or so clones, around 87% appearing once. The specimen comprised CD4+ or CD8+ T cells sorted from blood, sampled in a trial of the OX40 agonist ivuxolimab. These receptors were obtained from an adult with an advanced solid tumor such as melanoma, head and neck, liver or kidney cancer.

The chain employs TRBV7-9 and TRBJ1-1; 10 nucleotides line up with TRBD1. This CDR3 spans 15 amino acids. The trim removed 5 bases at V and 0 bases at J, leaving 3 bases unmatched. Germline-derived CDR1 and CDR2 are SEHNR and FQNEAQ (reference sequence). CDR3 nucleotides: TGTGCCAGCAGCCCGGACAGGGGGTTGAACACTGAAGCTTTCTTT. The encoded protein is CASSPDRGLNTEAFF.

This sequence joins TRBV9 and TRBJ2-7; TRBD2 matches 8 bases. J was trimmed by 2 bases and V by 4 bases; bases with no gene match: 8. This CDR3 is built from 15 residues. Looked up from germline, CDR1 is SGDLS and CDR2 is YYNGEE. The CDR3 loop reads CASSSQAGAAYEQYF. The DNA for the CDR3 is TGTGCCAGCAGCTCTCAAGCGGGAGCAGCCTACGAGCAGTACTTC. Using reference TRBV9 and TRBJ2-7 for the parts outside the CDR3, the full variable domain is DSGVTQTPKHLITATGQRVTLRCSPRSGDLSVYWYQQSLDQGLQFLIQYYNGEERAKGNILERFSAQQFPDLHSELNLSSLELGDSALYFCASSSQAGAAYEQYFGPGTRLTVT.

This chain links TRBV10-2 with TRBJ1-1, with D unresolved. The germline gives CDR1 WSHSY, CDR2 SAAADI. V was trimmed by 2 bases and J by 7 bases, leaving 14 bases between them. The CDR3 extends over 14 amino acids. CDR3 region: CASSEDPIGGEAFF. The CDR3 region has the DNA TGCGCCAGCAGTGAGGACCCGATAGGCGGTGAAGCTTTCTTT.

V and J are TRBV27 and TRBJ2-1; 16 nucleotides match TRBD2. Germline V CDR1 and CDR2: MNHEY, SMNVEV (reference sequence). Trimming at V came to 2 bases and at J to 6 bases, leaving 4 bases not matched to a gene. The CDR3 covers 17 residues. The CDR3 protein is CASSLEGTSGRANEQFF. CDR3 bases: TGTGCCAGCAGTTTAGAGGGGACTAGCGGGAGGGCCAATGAGCAGTTCTTC.

V gene TRBV7-9 combines with J gene TRBJ2-7, with no clear D. The length of the CDR3 is 14 residues. Trimming cost V 6 bases and J 6 bases, with 18 bases left between them. Germline V CDR1 and CDR2: SEHNR, FQNEAQ (reference sequence). CDR3 residues: CASSLIARTLEQYF. CDR3 nucleotides: TGTGCCAGCAGTTTAATCGCTAGGACCCTCGAGCAGTACTTC.

The chain joins TRBV7-9 to TRBJ2-1; the D is unclear. The CDR3 loop spans 15 amino acids. Trimming took 4 bases from V and 3 from J, leaving 13 bases between them. Germline V gene lookup returns CDR1 SEHNR and CDR2 FQNEAQ (reference sequence). In DNA, the CDR3 is TGTGCCAGCAGCTGGTTGTATTTTCGCTACAATGAGCAGTTCTTC. This encodes CASSWLYFRYNEQFF.

This sequence joins TRBV2 and TRBJ1-5; tentatively, D is TRBD1 (6 bases). The germline CDR1 and CDR2 sequences are SNHLY and FYNNEI. The CDR3 is 14 residues long. The V end was cut by 8 bases, the J end by 2 bases, with 13 bases between. CDR3 DNA: TGTGCCAGCTTGGACAGAGGGGGCAATCAGCCCCAGCATTTT. Amino acids: CASLDRGGNQPQHF.

CDR3 nucleotides: TGTGCCAGCAGCTTGGAGTGGGAGGCGACTAATGAAAAACTGTTTTTT. It is translated as CASSLEWEATNEKLFF. This chain joins TRBV5-5 and TRBJ1-4; no definite D call. CDR3 length: 16 residues. CDR1 and CDR2 (germline): SGHKS, YYEKEE (reference sequence). V was shortened by 0 bases and J by 2 bases, with 11 bases between the two germline ends.

This clone was counted only a few times. This sequence joins TRBV9 and TRBJ1-5; D is unresolved. The CDR3 totals 14 residues. The germline V and J ends were trimmed by 0 bases and 7 bases, with 11 bases remaining between them. Per germline, CDR1 SGDLS and CDR2 YYNGEE. The CDR3 loop is CASSVDRGIQPQHF. The CDR3 nucleotides are TGTGCCAGCAGCGTAGACCGGGGTATCCAGCCCCAGCATTTT.

The chain couples TRBV28 to TRBJ2-7, with TRBD2 as a possible D gene (6 bases). The CDR3 has 14 residues. The germline V gene has CDR1 MDHEN and CDR2 SYDVKM. The V end lost 3 bases, the J end lost 0 bases, and 9 bases lay between the germline ends. CDR3 sequence reads: CASSFTGSSYEQYF. As DNA, the CDR3 is TGTGCCAGCAGTTTTACCGGGAGCTCCTACGAGCAGTACTTC.

The chain links TRBV7-3 to TRBJ1-6, with D perhaps matching TRBD1 (6 bases). The V gene lost 8 bases and the J gene lost 8 bases, with 19 bases spanning the gap. The CDR3 contains 15 residues. CDR1 is SGHTA, CDR2 FQGTGA, per germline. CDR3 sequence reads: CASPTGAGAHSPLHF. Written as DNA, the CDR3 is TGTGCCAGCCCTACCGGGGCGGGGGCTCATTCACCCCTCCACTTT.

The J gene is TRBJ2-1, the V gene TRBV5-1; a weak D match, TRBD2 (5 bases). Between the trimmed V and J ends, which lost 3 bases and 13 bases, there was a span of 14 bases. Germline values: CDR1 SGHRS, CDR2 YFSETQ. The length of the CDR3 is 12 residues. CDR3 amino acids: CASSSYSEGQFF. The CDR3 DNA reads as TGCGCCAGCAGCTCTTACTCAGAGGGCCAGTTCTTC.

This chain connects TRBV14 to TRBJ2-5; weak D call: TRBD2 (5 bases). The CDR3 consists of 18 residues. V dropped 4 bases and J dropped 0 bases, with 21 bases sitting between them. Germline CDR1 is SGHDN and CDR2 is FVKESK. In DNA, the CDR3 is TGTGCCAGCAGCCTAAGTATCGGGAAAACCCAATACCAAGAGACCCAGTACTTC. Translating gives CASSLSIGKTQYQETQYF.

CDR3 loop: CASSTSTGGVGYTF. The DNA for the CDR3 is TGTGCCAGCAGTACCTCGACAGGGGGCGTTGGCTACACCTTC. The genes are TRBV27 and TRBJ1-2; the match to TRBD1 covers 10 bases. Germline V gene data show CDR1 as MNHEY and CDR2 as SMNVEV (reference sequence). The V gene end was trimmed by 5 bases and the J gene end by 7 bases; junction bases not matched to a gene: 7. This CDR3 is 14 amino acids long.

This clone was picked up one time. The chain joins TRBV7-9 to TRBJ1-3; D unclear. The CDR3 runs 14 residues. CDR1 and CDR2 (germline): SEHNR, FQNEAQ (reference sequence). Trimming took 3 bases from V and 0 from J, leaving 6 bases between them. CDR3 loop: CASSLPRSGNTIYF. The CDR3 nucleotides are TGTGCCAGCAGCTTGCCCCGCTCTGGAAACACCATATATTTT.

The chain employs TRBV6-5 and TRBJ2-7; 8 positions match TRBD1. The length of the CDR3 is 14 residues. CDR1 is MNHEY, CDR2 SVGAGI, per germline. J was trimmed by 2 bases and V by 7 bases; bases with no gene match: 7. CDR3: CASTPGGQAYEQYF. The CDR3 coding sequence is TGTGCCAGCACTCCAGGGGGCCAAGCCTACGAGCAGTACTTC.

This chain connects TRBV19 to TRBJ2-1, with no clear D. From germline, CDR1 is LNHDA and CDR2 SQIVND (reference sequence). There are 11 residues in the CDR3. V lost 5 bases and J 12 bases, leaving 11 bases between the germline ends. CDR3 nucleotide sequence: TGTGCCAGTAGTTCTCTAGTTCGGCAGTTCTTC. Translated, it gives CASSSLVRQFF.

Only one count was recorded for this clone. The chain uses TRBV25-1 and TRBJ1-1; D may be TRBD1 (5 bases). This CDR3 comprises 15 residues. Trimming shortened V by 2 bases and J by 0 bases, and 10 bases separated the two germline ends. The germline V gene has CDR1 MGHDK and CDR2 SYGVNS. In DNA form, the CDR3 reads TGTGCCAGCAGTGAAACCTTGGGGCTGAACACTGAAGCTTTCTTT. It translates to CASSETLGLNTEAFF. The full variable domain, completed using reference TRBV25-1 and TRBJ1-1, is EADIYQTPRYLVIGTGKKITLECSQTMGHDKMYWYQQDPGMELHLIHYSYGVNSTEKGDLSSESTVSRIRTEHFPLTLESARPSHTSQYLCASSETLGLNTEAFFGQGTRLTVV.

The genes are TRBV18 and TRBJ1-5; tentatively, D is TRBD1 (6 bases). The length of the CDR3 is 14 residues. CDR1 and CDR2 (germline): KGHSH, LQKENI. Deletions cut 2 bases from V and 8 bases from J, with 13 bases between. The CDR3, as DNA: TGTGCCAGCTCACCAGGGGGCGAAGATAAGCCCCAGCATTTT. This sequence encodes CASSPGGEDKPQHF.

The J gene is TRBJ1-3, the V gene TRBV9; D uncertain. The CDR3 has 13 amino acids. CDR1 and CDR2 from the germline V gene are SGDLS and YYNGEE. The ends were cut back, 5 bases at V and 4 bases at J, with 10 bases in the middle. Written as DNA, the CDR3 is TGTGCCAGCAGGGAGGGTTTCGGAAACACCATATATTTT. Residues: CASREGFGNTIYF.

The chain links TRBV5-4 to TRBJ2-7; D not resolved. This CDR3 is 14 amino acids long. CDR1 is SGHNT, CDR2 YYREEE, per germline (reference sequence). V was trimmed by 0 bases and J by 2 bases, leaving 9 bases between them. The CDR3 DNA follows: TGTGCCAGCAGCTTGGGTGCACCTACCTACGAGCAGTACTTC. Translated: CASSLGAPTYEQYF.